These 5 T cell receptor beta chains were all obtained from the same sample, sequenced in a study of shared clonotypes between healthy human individuals. Clones were sequenced by immunoSEQ multiplex PCR, and TCRdb holds only the in-frame ones, with some missing. The repertoire consists of 400,000 to 500,000 clones, with about 79% occurring once and the leading ten covering 13%. Sequences were obtained from PBMCs. The receptors were gathered from a woman aged 40 to 50 in good health. Some clones in this sample may be carry-over from other donors' samples.

The count of this clone is one. J is TRBJ1-2 and V is TRBV6-5, with 8 nucleotides matching TRBD1. Germline CDR1 is MNHEY and CDR2 is SVGAGI. CDR3 length: 12 amino acids. V was clipped by 6 bases and J by 8 bases; unmatched bases: 5. CDR3 loop: CASRQGAGGYTF. The DNA for the CDR3 is TGTGCCAGCAGGCAGGGGGCTGGGGGCTACACCTTC.

J is TRBJ2-7 and V is TRBV7-6, with D possibly being TRBD2 (6 bases). Trimming shortened V by 5 bases and J by 2 bases, and 19 bases separated the two germline ends. The V gene's germline CDR1 is SGHVS and CDR2 FNYEAQ. This CDR3 is built from 16 residues. The CDR3 nucleotides read TGTGCCAGCAGCGTAGGACCTAGCGAGAGAACCTACGAGCAGTACTTC. Encoded protein: CASSVGPSERTYEQYF. The whole variable domain, filled in from reference TRBV7-6 and TRBJ2-7, reads GAGVSQSPRYKVTKRGQDVALRCDPISGHVSLYWYRQALGQGPEFLTYFNYEAQQDKSGLPNDRFSAERPEGSISTLTIQRTEQRDSAMYRCASSVGPSERTYEQYFGPGTRLTVT.

In this sample, this clone turned up a few times. V is TRBV9 and J is TRBJ2-3; 8 positions match TRBD2. The germline V gene encodes CDR1 SGDLS and CDR2 YYNGEE. The CDR3 has 16 residues. V dropped 3 bases and J dropped 1; count of bases not matched to a gene: 7. The CDR3 region is CASSGGTSFRTDTQYF. The CDR3 DNA follows: TGTGCCAGCAGCGGAGGGACTAGTTTCCGCACAGATACGCAGTATTTT.

On this clone: This may come from a read error, since a much larger clone is one base off. This sequence joins TRBV6-5 and TRBJ2-7; 11 bases fit TRBD2. The CDR3 runs 14 residues. From germline, CDR1 is MNHEY and CDR2 SVGAGI. V was clipped by 5 bases and J by 3 bases; unmatched bases: 3. The CDR3 DNA reads TGTGCCAGCAGTAAGGGACTAGCGGACTACGAGCAGTACTTC. It encodes CASSKGLADYEQYF.

V is TRBV7-6 and J is TRBJ2-1, with D perhaps given as TRBD1 or TRBD2 (5 bases each). The CDR3 has 12 amino acids. V shed 5 bases and J shed 11 bases, with 13 bases lying between them. The germline CDR1 and CDR2 sequences are SGHVS and FNYEAQ. CDR3 residues: CASSGRDVKQFF. In DNA, the CDR3 is TGTGCCAGCAGCGGCAGGGACGTCAAGCAGTTCTTC. Complete variable domain (other parts from reference TRBV7-6 and TRBJ2-1): GAGVSQSPRYKVTKRGQDVALRCDPISGHVSLYWYRQALGQGPEFLTYFNYEAQQDKSGLPNDRFSAERPEGSISTLTIQRTEQRDSAMYRCASSGRDVKQFFGPGTRLTVL.